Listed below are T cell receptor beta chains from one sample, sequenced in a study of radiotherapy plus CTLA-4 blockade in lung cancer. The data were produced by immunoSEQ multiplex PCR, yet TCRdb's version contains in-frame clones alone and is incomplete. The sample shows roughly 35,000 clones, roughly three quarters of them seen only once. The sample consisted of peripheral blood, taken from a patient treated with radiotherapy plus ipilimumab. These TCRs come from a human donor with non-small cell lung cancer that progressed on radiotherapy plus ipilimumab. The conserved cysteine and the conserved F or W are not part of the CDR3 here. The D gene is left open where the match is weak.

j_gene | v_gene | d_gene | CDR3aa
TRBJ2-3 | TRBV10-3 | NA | AISGPGSSSTDTQY
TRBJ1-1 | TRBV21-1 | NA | ASRDYLATIRTEAF
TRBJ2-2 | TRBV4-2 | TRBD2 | ASSQAASGNTGELF
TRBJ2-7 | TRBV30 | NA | AWSGRVSEQY
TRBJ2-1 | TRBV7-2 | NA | ASSLQGGNEQF
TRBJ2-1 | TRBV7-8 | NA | ASRNRDLRHNEQF
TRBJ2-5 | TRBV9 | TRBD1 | ASSDDRGQETQY
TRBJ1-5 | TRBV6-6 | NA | ASSYRSNQPQH
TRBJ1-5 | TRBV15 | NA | ATSPVTGSNQPQH
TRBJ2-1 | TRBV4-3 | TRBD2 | TSSHLWERGGVEQF
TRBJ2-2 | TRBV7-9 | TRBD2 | ASSLIAGGPLNTGELF
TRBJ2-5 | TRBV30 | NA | AWTPQSLGPQY
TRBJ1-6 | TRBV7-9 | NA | ASTTEGSPLH
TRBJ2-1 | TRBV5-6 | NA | ASSLGILGGEQF